This record concerns one T cell receptor beta chain sequence. Antigen unknown. This sample stems from a study of blood T cells in healthy people across ages. Study-wide results and caveats: It was not possible, with unsorted PBMCs, to conclusively compare naive and antigen-experienced cells.

Then a second PCR, running roughly 7 to 11 cycles, was carried out with a sample-barcoded 5' primer and a J-beta primer mix. Every single cDNA molecule received a tag from a template-switch adaptor with 12 random nucleotides. TCRdb independently ran MiXCR on the 5' RACE reads; one entry per CDR3 protein. The table has over 1,500,000 distinct CDR3 sequences, roughly 52% seen once; the top ten hold over 2%. Germline V CDR1 and CDR2: SEHNR, FQNEAQ (reference sequence). This CDR3 comprises 14 residues. Trimming took off 3 bases at V and 11 bases at J, with 19 bases between the two ends. This chain links TRBV7-9 with TRBJ2-5, with D uncertain. Specimen: blood. The origin of this receptor is a woman aged 40 to 55 in good health. In DNA, the CDR3 is TGTGCCAGCAGCTTGGCAGCCCAGAACAATGAGCAGTACTTC. It specifies CASSLAAQNNEQYF.